These T cell receptor beta chains were read from a single sample in a study of cytomegalovirus exposure and HLA in healthy donors. The table came from immunoSEQ multiplex PCR; TCRdb's copy has only in-frame clones and leaves some out. Of about 110,000 clones in the sample, 70% were seen once. Material for sequencing was PBMCs. The origin of the receptors is a man younger than 40 in good health and CMV-seropositive. CDR3s include the opening cysteine and the closing phenylalanine or tryptophan. The order of the fields is V gene, D gene, clone size, J gene, CDR3 DNA, CDR3 protein. A D gene is named only where the DNA matches it firmly. Not all rows give a size; the values are once, few, many and, for expanded clones, a class.

>TRBV9|TRBD1|.|TRBJ2-2
TGTGCCAGCAGCTCTGGGACAGGGCACACCGGGGAGCTGTTTTTT
CASSSGTGHTGELFF
>TRBV29-1|TRBD1|.|TRBJ1-2
TGCAGCGTTTCAGACAGGGACGGTTCCCCGGATGGCTACACCTTC
CSVSDRDGSPDGYTF
>TRBV9|.|few|TRBJ1-2
TGTGCCAGCAGCGTTGGAGCGGGCTATGGCTACACCTTC
CASSVGAGYGYTF
>TRBV11-2|.|.|TRBJ1-1
TGTGCCAGCAGCTTGTCAGGTGCCCCTCACACTGAAGCTTTCTTT
CASSLSGAPHTEAFF
>TRBV19|.|few|TRBJ2-1
TGTGCCAGTAGTATAGGCCTAGCCCCCAATGAGCAGTTCTTC
CASSIGLAPNEQFF
>TRBV11-2|.|.|TRBJ2-3
TGTGCCAGCAGCTTAGATCATCAGGATACGCAGTATTTT
CASSLDHQDTQYF
>TRBV23-1|.|once|TRBJ1-3
TGCGCCAGCAGTCGGGCACCTATTACCTCTGGAAACACCATATATTTT
CASSRAPITSGNTIYF
>TRBV7-2|TRBD2|.|TRBJ2-2
TGTGCCAGCAGCCCCGGGGCGCTAGCGGGAGGGAACACCGGGGAGCTGTTTTTT
CASSPGALAGGNTGELFF
>TRBV21-1|.|few|TRBJ2-6
TGTGCCAGCAGCAACGGAGACAGGGTGATCTTACGGGCCAACGTCCTGACTTTC
CASSNGDRVILRANVLTF
>TRBV7-6|TRBD1|.|TRBJ2-5
TGTGCCAGCACCTCAATGACAGGGATAGAGACCCAGTACTTC
CASTSMTGIETQYF
>TRBV7-3|TRBD1|.|TRBJ2-2
TGTGCCAGCAGCTTACACAGGGGGATTCGAACCGGGGAGCTGTTTTTT
CASSLHRGIRTGELFF
>TRBV27|.|.|TRBJ1-2
TGTGCCAGCAGTCCCAGGGGTCTGAACTATGGCTACACCTTC
CASSPRGLNYGYTF
>TRBV10-3|TRBD2|once|TRBJ2-3
TGTGCCATCAGTATAGGAGCGGGGGGCACAGATACGCAGTATTTT
CAISIGAGGTDTQYF
>TRBV23-1|.|.|TRBJ1-5
TGCGCCAGCAGTCAATCTGGGAGGCTTAGCAATCAGCCCCAGCATTTT
CASSQSGRLSNQPQHF
>TRBV9|.|.|TRBJ2-7
TGTGCCAGCAGCCCCACAGGGAGCTCCTACGAGCAGTACTTC
CASSPTGSSYEQYF
>TRBV7-8|TRBD2|few|TRBJ2-1
TGTGCCAGCACCCACATGGGCGGCGGGAGGGACAATGAGCAGTTCTTC
CASTHMGGGRDNEQFF
>TRBV28|TRBD1|.|TRBJ1-2
TGTGCCAGCAGTCCTGACAGGGATAGAAATGGCTACACCTTC
CASSPDRDRNGYTF
>TRBV5-1|TRBD1|few|TRBJ1-4
TGCGCCAGCAGCTTGTTAGGACAGGGGGCTAAGGAAAAACTGTTTTTT
CASSLLGQGAKEKLFF
>TRBV9|TRBD2|.|TRBJ2-7
TGTGCCAGCAGCGTAGCTCCGGGGGGGAAGCACGTCTCCTACGAGCAGTACTTC
CASSVAPGGKHVSYEQYF
>TRBV27|TRBD2|once|TRBJ2-1
TGTGCCAGCAGTACCCTAACGGGACTAGCGGGGGTTGTATACAATGAGCAGTTCTTC
CASSTLTGLAGVVYNEQFF